The T cell receptor (beta chain) described here comes from a study of blood T cell repertoires in COVID-19. Overall study: Acute and convalescent COVID-19 samples came from the United States, Italy and Spain. PBMCs, B-cell-depleted T cells, or T cells were the source of the cDNA or gDNA that made up the material.

Per the authors' pipeline: Quantification of nucleated cells was approximated via reference gene primer amplification. Here immunoSEQ multiplex PCR was the method, and the copy in TCRdb shows in-frame clones only, minus some. The D gene and trimming were derived from the DNA, and the V and J assignments and clone size from that table. The top ten clones hold roughly 2.1% of a sample with over 100,000 clones, roughly 92% of them seen once. Seattle patient enrollment occurred during active infection, with longitudinal follow-up thereafter. This clonotype was sampled from a woman between 50 and 59 years old with COVID-19, enrolled during active disease. Source material: peripheral blood.

The CDR3 nucleotides are TGTGCCAGCAGTCCGAAACTCACAGATACGCAGTATTTT. It specifies CASSPKLTDTQYF. V usage is TRBV27 and J usage is TRBJ2-3; D remains ambiguous. Germline V lookup: CDR1 MNHEY, CDR2 SMNVEV (reference sequence). V shed 5 bases and J shed 2 bases, with 8 bases lying between them. This CDR3 comprises 13 residues.